This TCR beta chain derives from a study of CD8 T cells in Susac syndrome. Across the study: At blood draw, Susac syndrome patients were therapy-naive, on corticosteroids, or on intravenous immunoglobulin alone. Overall study findings and caveats: In total CD8+ repertoires, around 15 Susac-specific public clones were detected, and CD8+ TEMRA repertoires contained about 5.

It was negative isolation that provided the CD8+ and CD4+ T cells, whereas TEMRA cells were enriched by FACS. The CDR3 loop spans 13 amino acids. V was clipped by 3 bases and J by 2 bases, with 4 bases between them. This clonotype was picked up a small number of times. Its antigen is currently unknown. The RNA input was about 0.45 to 1 ug, and it was reverse transcribed with random hexamers. MiXCR was run by TCRdb on the immunoSEQ multiplex PCR reads, yielding one entry per CDR3 protein. The data hold tens of thousands of distinct CDR3 sequences, with approximately 93% observed a single time. This sequence joins TRBV12-3 or TRBV12-4 and TRBJ1-4, with D hard to call. The receptor was derived from a human donor with Susac syndrome. The specimen sequenced was CD8+ T cells from PBMCs. In DNA, the CDR3 is TGTGCCAGCAGTTTGGGCACTAATGAAAAACTGTTTTTT. It is translated as CASSLGTNEKLFF.